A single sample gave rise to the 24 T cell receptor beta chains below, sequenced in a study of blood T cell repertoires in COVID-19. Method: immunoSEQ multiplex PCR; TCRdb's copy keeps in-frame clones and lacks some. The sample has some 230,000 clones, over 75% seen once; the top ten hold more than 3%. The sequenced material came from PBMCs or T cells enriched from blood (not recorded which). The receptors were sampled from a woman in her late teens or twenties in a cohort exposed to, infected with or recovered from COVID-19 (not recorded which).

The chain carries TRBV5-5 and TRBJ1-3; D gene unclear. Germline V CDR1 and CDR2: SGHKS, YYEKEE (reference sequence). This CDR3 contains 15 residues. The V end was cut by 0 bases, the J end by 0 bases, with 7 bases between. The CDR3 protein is CASSLDPVSGNTIYF. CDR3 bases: TGTGCCAGCAGCTTGGATCCAGTCTCTGGAAACACCATATATTTT.

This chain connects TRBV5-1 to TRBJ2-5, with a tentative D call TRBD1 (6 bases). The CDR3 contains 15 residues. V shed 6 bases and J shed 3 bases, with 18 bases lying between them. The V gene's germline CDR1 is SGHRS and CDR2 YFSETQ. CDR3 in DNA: TGCGCCAGCACCTGGGGGCAGGGGCGGGAAGAGACCCAGTACTTC. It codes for CASTWGQGREETQYF.

This CDR3 reads CASSFSSGSYNEQFF. The CDR3, as DNA: TGTGCCAGCAGCTTCTCTAGCGGGAGCTACAATGAGCAGTTCTTC. The chain joins TRBV7-9 to TRBJ2-1, with TRBD2 matching over 10 bases. There are 15 residues in the CDR3. CDR1 is SEHNR, CDR2 FQNEAQ, per germline (reference sequence). Trimming took 3 bases from V and 3 from J; bases not matched to a gene: 2.

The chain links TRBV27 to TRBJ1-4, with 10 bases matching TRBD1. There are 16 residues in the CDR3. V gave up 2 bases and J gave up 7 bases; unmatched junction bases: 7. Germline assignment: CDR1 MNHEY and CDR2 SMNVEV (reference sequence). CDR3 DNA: TGTGCCAGCAGTTTACAGCCGGGGACAGGGGCTGAAAAACTGTTTTTT. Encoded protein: CASSLQPGTGAEKLFF.

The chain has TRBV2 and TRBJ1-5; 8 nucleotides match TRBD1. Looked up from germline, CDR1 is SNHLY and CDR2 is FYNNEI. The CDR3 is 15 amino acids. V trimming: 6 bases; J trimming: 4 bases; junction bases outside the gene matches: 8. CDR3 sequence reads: CASSDRTGRNQPQHF. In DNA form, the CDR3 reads TGTGCCAGCAGCGATAGGACAGGGAGGAATCAGCCCCAGCATTTT.

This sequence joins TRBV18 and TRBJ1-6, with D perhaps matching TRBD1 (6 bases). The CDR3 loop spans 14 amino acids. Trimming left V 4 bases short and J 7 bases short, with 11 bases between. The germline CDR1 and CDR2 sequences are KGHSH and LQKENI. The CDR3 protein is CASSRDTPNSPLHF. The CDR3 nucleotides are TGTGCCAGCTCACGGGACACCCCAAATTCACCCCTCCACTTT.

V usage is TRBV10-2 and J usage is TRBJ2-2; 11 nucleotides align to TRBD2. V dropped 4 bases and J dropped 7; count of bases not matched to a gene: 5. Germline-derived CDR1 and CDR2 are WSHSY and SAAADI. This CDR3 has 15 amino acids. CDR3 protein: CASSGSGGAVGELFF. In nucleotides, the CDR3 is TGCGCCAGCAGTGGTAGCGGGGGGGCGGTCGGGGAGCTGTTTTTT.

This CDR3 is CATKLGAAEAFF. The CDR3 DNA reads TGTGCCACGAAGTTGGGGGCGGCTGAAGCTTTCTTT. The chain has TRBV10-3 and TRBJ1-1, with a weak D call TRBD1 (6 bases). The CDR3 is 12 residues long. Trimming removed 10 bases at V and 6 bases at J, with 15 bases between. Germline V gives CDR1 ENHRY, CDR2 SYGVKD.

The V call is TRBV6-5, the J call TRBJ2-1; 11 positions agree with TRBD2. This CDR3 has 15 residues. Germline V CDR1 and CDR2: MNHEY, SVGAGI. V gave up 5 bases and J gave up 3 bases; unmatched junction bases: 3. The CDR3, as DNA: TGTGCCAGCAGTCTACTAGCGGGGGTCTACAATGAGCAGTTCTTC. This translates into CASSLLAGVYNEQFF.

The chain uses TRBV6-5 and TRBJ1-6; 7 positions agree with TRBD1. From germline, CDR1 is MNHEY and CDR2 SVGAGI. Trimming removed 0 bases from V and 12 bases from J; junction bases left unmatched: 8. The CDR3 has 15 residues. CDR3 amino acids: CASSYSLPSGGPLHF. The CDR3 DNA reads TGTGCCAGCAGTTACTCTTTGCCTTCAGGGGGACCCCTCCACTTT.

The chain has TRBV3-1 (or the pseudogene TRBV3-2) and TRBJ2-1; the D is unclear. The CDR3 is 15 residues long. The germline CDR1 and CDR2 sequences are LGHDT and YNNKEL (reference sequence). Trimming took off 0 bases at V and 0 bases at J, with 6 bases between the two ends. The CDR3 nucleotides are TGTGCCAGCAGCCAAGACGCGAACTCCTACAATGAGCAGTTCTTC. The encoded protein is CASSQDANSYNEQFF.

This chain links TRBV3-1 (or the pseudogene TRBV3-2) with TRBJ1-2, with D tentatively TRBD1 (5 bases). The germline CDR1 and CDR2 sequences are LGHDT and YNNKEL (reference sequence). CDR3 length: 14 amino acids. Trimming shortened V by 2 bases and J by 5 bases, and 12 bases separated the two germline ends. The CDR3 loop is CASSQSQGGYGYTF. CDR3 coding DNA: TGTGCCAGCAGCCAATCTCAGGGAGGATATGGCTACACCTTC.

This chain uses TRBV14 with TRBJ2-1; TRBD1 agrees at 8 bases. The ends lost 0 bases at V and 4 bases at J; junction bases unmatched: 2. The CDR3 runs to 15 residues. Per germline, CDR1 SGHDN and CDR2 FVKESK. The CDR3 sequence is CASSQDRTGYNEQFF. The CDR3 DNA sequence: TGTGCCAGCAGCCAAGACAGGACAGGGTACAATGAGCAGTTCTTC.

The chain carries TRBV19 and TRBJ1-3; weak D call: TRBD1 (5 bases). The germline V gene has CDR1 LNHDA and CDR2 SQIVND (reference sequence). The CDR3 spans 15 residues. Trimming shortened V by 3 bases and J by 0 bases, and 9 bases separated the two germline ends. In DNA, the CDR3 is TGTGCCAGTAGTATTCACAGGAGCTCTGGAAACACCATATATTTT. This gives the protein CASSIHRSSGNTIYF.

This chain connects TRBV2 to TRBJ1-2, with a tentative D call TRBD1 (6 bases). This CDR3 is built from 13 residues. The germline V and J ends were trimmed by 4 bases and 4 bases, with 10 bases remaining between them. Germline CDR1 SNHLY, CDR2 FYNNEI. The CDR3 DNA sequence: TGTGCCAGCAGTGCAGGGGTCGGCTATGGCTACACCTTC. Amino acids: CASSAGVGYGYTF.

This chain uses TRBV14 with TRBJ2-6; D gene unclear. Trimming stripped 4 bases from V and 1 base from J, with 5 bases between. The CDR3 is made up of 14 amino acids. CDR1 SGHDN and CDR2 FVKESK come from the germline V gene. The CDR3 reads CASSLSSGANVLTF. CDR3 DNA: TGTGCCAGCAGCCTTAGTTCTGGGGCCAACGTCCTGACTTTC. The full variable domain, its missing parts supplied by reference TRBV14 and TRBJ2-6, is EAGVTQFPSHSVIEKGQTVTLRCDPISGHDNLYWYRRVMGKEIKFLLHFVKESKQDESGMPNNRFLAERTGGTYSTLKVQPAELEDSGVYFCASSLSSGANVLTFGAGSRLTVL.

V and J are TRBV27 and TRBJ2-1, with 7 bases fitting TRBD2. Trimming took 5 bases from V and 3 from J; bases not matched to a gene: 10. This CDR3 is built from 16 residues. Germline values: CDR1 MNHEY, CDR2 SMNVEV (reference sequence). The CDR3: CASSPRPGEGYNEQFF. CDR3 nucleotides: TGTGCCAGCAGTCCAAGACCGGGGGAGGGCTACAATGAGCAGTTCTTC.

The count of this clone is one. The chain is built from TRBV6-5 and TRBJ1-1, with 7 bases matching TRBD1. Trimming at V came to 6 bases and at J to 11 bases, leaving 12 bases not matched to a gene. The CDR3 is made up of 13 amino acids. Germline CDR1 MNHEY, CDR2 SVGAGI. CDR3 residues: CASSRGTEGSAFF. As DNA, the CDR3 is TGTGCCAGCAGCAGAGGGACAGAGGGCTCGGCTTTCTTT.

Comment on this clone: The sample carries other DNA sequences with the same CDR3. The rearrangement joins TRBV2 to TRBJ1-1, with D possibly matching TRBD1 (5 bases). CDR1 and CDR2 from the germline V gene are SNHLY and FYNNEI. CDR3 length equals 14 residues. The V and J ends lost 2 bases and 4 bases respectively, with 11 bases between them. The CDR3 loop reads CASSERRVGTEAFF. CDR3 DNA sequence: TGTGCCAGCAGTGAACGCAGGGTGGGCACTGAAGCTTTCTTT.

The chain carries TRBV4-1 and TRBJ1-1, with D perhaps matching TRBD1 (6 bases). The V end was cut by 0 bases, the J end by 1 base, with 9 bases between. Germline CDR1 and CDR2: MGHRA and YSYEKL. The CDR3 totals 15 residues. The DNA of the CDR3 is TGCGCCAGCAGCCAAGAGGACAGACCGAACACTGAAGCTTTCTTT. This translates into CASSQEDRPNTEAFF.

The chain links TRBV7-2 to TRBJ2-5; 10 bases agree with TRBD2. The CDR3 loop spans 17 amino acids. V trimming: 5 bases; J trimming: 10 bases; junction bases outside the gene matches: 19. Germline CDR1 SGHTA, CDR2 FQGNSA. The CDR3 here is CASSPGVAGGTLGDQYF. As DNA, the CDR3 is TGTGCCAGCAGCCCAGGGGTAGCGGGGGGTACCCTGGGGGACCAGTACTTC.

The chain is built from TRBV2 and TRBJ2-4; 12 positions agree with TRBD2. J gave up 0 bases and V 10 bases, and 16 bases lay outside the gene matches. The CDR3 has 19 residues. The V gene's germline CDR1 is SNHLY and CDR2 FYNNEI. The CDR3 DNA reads TGTGCCATAGACCGTAGCATTCTAGCGGGAGGGGTAGCCAAAAACATTCAGTACTTC. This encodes CAIDRSILAGGVAKNIQYF.

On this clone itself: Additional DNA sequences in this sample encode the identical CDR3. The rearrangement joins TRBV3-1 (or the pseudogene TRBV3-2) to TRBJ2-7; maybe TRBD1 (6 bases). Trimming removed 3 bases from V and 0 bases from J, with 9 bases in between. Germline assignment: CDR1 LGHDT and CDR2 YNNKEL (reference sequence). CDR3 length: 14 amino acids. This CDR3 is CASSHGTSSYEQYF. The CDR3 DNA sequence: TGTGCCAGCAGCCACGGGACAAGCTCCTACGAGCAGTACTTC.

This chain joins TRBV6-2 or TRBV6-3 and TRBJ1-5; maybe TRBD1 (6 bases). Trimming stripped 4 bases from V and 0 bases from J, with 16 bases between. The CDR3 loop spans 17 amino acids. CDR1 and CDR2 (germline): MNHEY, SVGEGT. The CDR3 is CASSSRDIPYSNQPQHF. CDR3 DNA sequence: TGTGCCAGCAGTTCCCGGGACATACCTTATAGCAATCAGCCCCAGCATTTT.